The 23 T cell receptor beta chains below come from one sample, sequenced in a study of blood T cells in healthy people across ages. A second PCR, run for about 7 to 11 cycles, used a sample-barcoded 5' primer plus a J-beta primer mix. TCRdb ran MiXCR on the 5' RACE reads and lists one entry per CDR3 protein. Of about 1.7 million distinct CDR3 sequences listed, about 28% are singletons. Sequencing was carried out using blood. The receptors stem from a woman under 40 in good health.

The chain carries TRBV10-2 and TRBJ2-5, with no clear D. The CDR3 spans 15 residues. CDR1 is WSHSY and CDR2 is SAAADI in the germline V gene. Trimming shortened V by 2 bases and J by 11 bases, and 21 bases separated the two germline ends. The chain's CDR3 is CASSEGLIRVSEQYF. For the CDR3, the DNA is TGCGCCAGCAGTGAGGGCCTCATAAGGGTTAGTGAGCAGTACTTC.

The chain carries TRBV7-3 and TRBJ2-4, with D possibly matching TRBD2 (7 bases). The J call may be faulty, since TRBJ2-7 better matches the DNA end. This CDR3 contains 15 residues. CDR1 and CDR2 (germline): SGHTA, FQGTGA. CDR3 DNA sequence: TGTGCCGGGTCGCAGTCGGGGGGCTGGGGGGACGAGCAGTACTTC. The encoded protein is CAGSQSGGWGDEQYF.

This clonotype occurred many times. This rearrangement joins TRBV3-1 to TRBJ2-7; TRBD1 is a possible D gene (6 bases). The CDR3 length is 18 residues. Germline lookup yields CDR1 LGHDT and CDR2 YNNKEL (reference sequence). The V end was cut by 1 base, the J end by 3 bases, with 22 bases between. The chain's CDR3 is CASSQGKTGRGRRYEQYF. The CDR3 DNA reads as TGTGCCAGCAGCCAAGGGAAGACAGGTCGGGGCCGTCGCTACGAGCAGTACTTC.

The chain is built from TRBV20-1 and TRBJ2-3; 10 bases agree with TRBD2. Germline assignment: CDR1 DFQATT and CDR2 SNEGSKA (reference sequence). J lost 4 bases, V lost 1 base, and 5 bases had no gene match. The CDR3 has 15 residues. CDR3 protein: CSARASGSPADTQYF. In DNA form, the CDR3 reads TGCAGTGCTAGAGCTAGCGGGAGTCCCGCAGATACGCAGTATTTT.

This clonotype has ten or more counts. The genes are TRBV7-9 and TRBJ2-1, with TRBD2 matching over 11 bases. Germline values: CDR1 SEHNR, CDR2 FQNEAQ (reference sequence). The CDR3 has 15 amino acids. Losses at the gene ends were 2 bases for V and 7 bases for J; bases not matched to a gene: 4. DNA of the CDR3: TGTGCCAGCAGCTTAACTAGCGGGGGTTGGAATGAGCAGTTCTTC. Protein sequence: CASSLTSGGWNEQFF.

The chain has TRBV10-3 and TRBJ1-3, with a tentative D call TRBD1 (6 bases). This CDR3 has 11 amino acids. V was pared by 8 bases and J by 8 bases, with 10 bases between. Germline V gene data show CDR1 as ENHRY and CDR2 as SYGVKD. The CDR3: CAIQEGDTIYF. CDR3 sequence (DNA): TGTGCCATCCAGGAGGGGGACACCATATATTTT.

This sequence joins TRBV20-1 and TRBJ2-1, with D unresolved. The CDR3 spans 13 residues. The germline V and J ends were trimmed by 6 bases and 0 bases, with 9 bases remaining between them. Germline lookup yields CDR1 DFQATT and CDR2 SNEGSKA (reference sequence). The CDR3 region is CSAPSDSYNEQFF. For the CDR3, the DNA is TGCAGTGCCCCCTCTGACTCCTACAATGAGCAGTTCTTC.

This clonotype was picked up many times. The genes are TRBV20-1 and TRBJ2-7; 7 bases are a match to TRBD1. The CDR3 has 13 amino acids. Germline CDR1 reads DFQATT; CDR2 reads SNEGSKA (reference sequence). V was pared by 3 bases and J by 2 bases, with 4 bases of the junction left unmatched. CDR3: CSASGTETYEQYF. The CDR3 nucleotides are TGCAGTGCTAGTGGGACAGAAACCTACGAGCAGTACTTC.

The chain is built from TRBV5-1 and TRBJ2-1; 7 bases are a match to TRBD1. Gene TRBJ2-7 matches the end of the DNA better, so the J call may be wrong. The CDR3 covers 14 residues. Germline V CDR1 and CDR2: SGHRS, YFSETQ. The DNA for the CDR3 is TGCGCCAGCAGCTCATGGGACAGATACAATGAGCAGTACTTC. Translated: CASSSWDRYNEQYF.

J is TRBJ2-2 and V is TRBV20-1, with D possibly matching TRBD2 (6 bases). Trimming removed 4 bases at V and 8 bases at J, with 17 bases between. The germline V gene has CDR1 DFQATT and CDR2 SNEGSKA (reference sequence). This CDR3 has 14 amino acids. The CDR3, as DNA: TGCAGTGCTATCGTATCGGGAGCAAGGGGGGAGCTGTTTTTT. This translates into CSAIVSGARGELFF.

This clonotype was picked up many times. The chain is built from TRBV28 and TRBJ2-1; 7 bases agree with TRBD1. This CDR3 has 15 amino acids. With V trimmed by 7 bases and J by 7 bases, 13 bases remained unmatched. Germline assignment: CDR1 MDHEN and CDR2 SYDVKM. The CDR3 nucleotides read TGTGCCAGCACCTTATCGTCGGGACAGAATAATGAGCAGTTCTTC. This sequence encodes CASTLSSGQNNEQFF.

This clonotype was recorded at least ten times. The chain recombines TRBV10-3 with TRBJ2-7; 9 nucleotides align to TRBD1. The CDR3 consists of 14 residues. Trimming took 6 bases from V and 7 from J; bases not matched to a gene: 10. CDR1 is ENHRY, CDR2 SYGVKD, per germline. CDR3: CAISTGTGLGEQYF. The CDR3 DNA reads TGTGCCATCAGCACCGGGACAGGGCTCGGGGAGCAGTACTTC.

This clonotype was detected a few times. CDR3: CASSRDRGYQGTQYF. CDR3 in DNA: TGCGCCAGCAGTCGGGATAGGGGGTACCAAGGAACCCAGTACTTC. V gene TRBV5-1 combines with J gene TRBJ2-5, with D tentatively TRBD1 (6 bases). Between the trimmed V and J ends, which lost 5 bases and 8 bases, there was a span of 22 bases. This CDR3 is 15 amino acids long. Germline V gives CDR1 SGHRS, CDR2 YFSETQ.

The sample holds many counts of this clonotype. This sequence joins TRBV6-4 and TRBJ2-6; TRBD1 is a possible D gene (6 bases). Per germline, CDR1 MRHNA and CDR2 SNTAGT. V shed 6 bases and J shed 0 bases, with 12 bases lying between them. CDR3 size: 16 residues. CDR3 in amino acids: CASRPLGASGANVLTF. CDR3 sequence (DNA): TGTGCCAGCAGACCCTTGGGGGCCTCTGGGGCCAACGTCCTGACTTTC.

The J gene is TRBJ1-4, the V gene TRBV12-5; possibly TRBD1 for D (6 bases). Deletions cut 5 bases from V and 5 bases from J, with 15 bases between. The length of the CDR3 is 15 residues. CDR1 is LGHNT and CDR2 is FRNRAP in the germline V gene. The CDR3, as DNA: TGTGCTAGTGGTACCTCCAGGGGAGGGAATGAAAAACTGTTTTTT. It encodes CASGTSRGGNEKLFF.

This clonotype occurred a few times. The chain uses TRBV20-1 and TRBJ2-3; 8 bases map to TRBD1. This CDR3 comprises 16 residues. The V gene end was trimmed by 0 bases and the J gene end by 5 bases; junction bases not matched to a gene: 10. The germline gives CDR1 DFQATT, CDR2 SNEGSKA (reference sequence). The CDR3 reads CSAREGTGPGGDTQYF. DNA for the CDR3: TGCAGTGCTAGAGAAGGGACAGGTCCAGGAGGAGATACGCAGTATTTT.

This sequence joins TRBV7-2 and TRBJ2-5; 8 bases match TRBD2. CDR3 length: 15 residues. V trimming: 4 bases; J trimming: 1 base; junction bases outside the gene matches: 5. CDR1 is SGHTA and CDR2 is FQGNSA in the germline V gene. CDR3: CASSSAGTSQETQYF. CDR3 nucleotides: TGTGCCAGCAGCTCAGCCGGGACTAGCCAAGAGACCCAGTACTTC.

This clonotype was seen a few times. The V gene is TRBV5-1, the J gene TRBJ1-2, with 7 bases identical to TRBD1. There are 16 residues in the CDR3. CDR1 and CDR2 (germline): SGHRS, YFSETQ. Germline trimming cut 4 bases from V and 4 bases from J; bases unmatched to any gene: 13. CDR3 region: CASSRDSGGASYGYTF. DNA of the CDR3: TGCGCCAGCAGCCGGGACAGTGGGGGTGCCAGCTATGGCTACACCTTC.

This clonotype was seen more than once but under ten times. This may be a read error, as it is one base from a much larger clone. The rearrangement joins TRBV28 to TRBJ2-5; unclear D gene. From germline, CDR1 is MDHEN and CDR2 SYDVKM. The CDR3 spans 15 residues. The V end was cut by 6 bases, the J end by 11 bases, with 25 bases between. CDR3 in DNA: TGTGCCAGCAGCCTCCACCCGGCTACAACCTACGGGCAGTACTTC. The encoded protein is CASSLHPATTYGQYF.

This clonotype was detected many times. The rearrangement uses TRBV28 and TRBJ2-1; 11 bases are shared with TRBD2. The germline CDR1 and CDR2 sequences are MDHEN and SYDVKM. The V gene end was trimmed by 3 bases and the J gene end by 7 bases; junction bases not matched to a gene: 5. The CDR3 consists of 15 residues. The CDR3 is CASSFSSGRTNEQFF. In DNA form, the CDR3 reads TGTGCCAGCAGTTTTTCTAGCGGGAGGACGAATGAGCAGTTCTTC.

The chain joins TRBV12-3 or TRBV12-4 to TRBJ2-1; 8 nucleotides agree with TRBD2. The trim removed 3 bases at V and 6 bases at J, leaving 4 bases unmatched. This CDR3 contains 14 residues. The CDR3: CASSFLSGSNEQFF. CDR3 DNA sequence: TGTGCCAGCAGTTTTTTGAGCGGGAGCAATGAGCAGTTCTTC.

The sample holds many counts of this clonotype. In DNA form, the CDR3 reads TGTGCCAGCATCCCGGGACTCCGGGATGAGCAGTTCTTC. Its protein is CASIPGLRDEQFF. V is TRBV2 and J is TRBJ2-1, with D perhaps TRBD2 (6 bases). The V and J ends lost 7 bases and 8 bases respectively, with 15 bases between them. The CDR3 loop spans 13 amino acids. Germline values: CDR1 SNHLY, CDR2 FYNNEI.

This sequence joins TRBV20-1 and TRBJ1-1; D might be TRBD1 (6 bases). The CDR3 is made up of 13 amino acids. V was trimmed by 5 bases and J by 3 bases, leaving 13 bases between them. Germline values: CDR1 DFQATT, CDR2 SNEGSKA (reference sequence). This CDR3 is CSAGAYRDTEAFF. In nucleotides, the CDR3 is TGCAGTGCTGGCGCCTACAGGGACACTGAAGCTTTCTTT.